This T cell receptor (beta chain) derives from a study of shared clonotypes between healthy human individuals. This table comes from immunoSEQ multiplex PCR, and its TCRdb copy is limited to in-frame clones, with some not included. The data contain about 2.1 million clones, roughly 95% of them seen just once; the ten biggest clones take up less than 2%. Only one count was recorded for this clone. The V end was cut by 0 bases, the J end by 4 bases, with 13 bases between. CDR3 length: 15 amino acids. The germline gives CDR1 LGHNA, CDR2 YNFKEQ. CD45RO-negative cells were positively selected for CCR7, leaving out terminally differentiated effector memory CD45RA+ cells.

The chain uses TRBV4-2 and TRBJ2-7, with D perhaps matching TRBD1 or TRBD2 (5 bases each). The source material was naive CD8+ T cells from PBMCs. This TCR was sampled from a man aged 18 to 30 in good health. Some clones in this sample may be carry-over from other donors' samples. CDR3 nucleotides: TGTGCCAGCAGCCAAGATTTATGGGGCGGGTACGAGCAGTACTTC. This encodes CASSQDLWGGYEQYF.